This T cell receptor beta chain was documented in a study of vaccination effects on CD4 cells after COVID-19. On this clone itself: Its antigen is as yet unknown.

Investigators separated out CD4+ T cells once more than nine days of culture had passed. In germline, CDR1 is LGHDT, CDR2 YNNKEL (reference sequence). This CDR3 region has 13 residues. V was pared by 7 bases and J by 3 bases, with 11 bases between. Clones were sequenced by immunoSEQ multiplex PCR, and TCRdb holds only the in-frame ones, with some missing. Of tens of thousands of clones in the sample, approximately 78% were seen once. The receptor comes from a human donor who had a prior SARS-CoV-2 infection. Here the sequenced sample was CD4+ T cells from PBMCs cultured without peptide, taken before COVID-19 vaccination. The V call is TRBV3-1 (or the pseudogene TRBV3-2), the J call TRBJ2-3, with D possibly being TRBD1 (6 bases). The CDR3 loop reads CASTPQGTDTQYF. CDR3 in DNA: TGTGCCAGCACACCCCAGGGGACAGATACGCAGTATTTT.